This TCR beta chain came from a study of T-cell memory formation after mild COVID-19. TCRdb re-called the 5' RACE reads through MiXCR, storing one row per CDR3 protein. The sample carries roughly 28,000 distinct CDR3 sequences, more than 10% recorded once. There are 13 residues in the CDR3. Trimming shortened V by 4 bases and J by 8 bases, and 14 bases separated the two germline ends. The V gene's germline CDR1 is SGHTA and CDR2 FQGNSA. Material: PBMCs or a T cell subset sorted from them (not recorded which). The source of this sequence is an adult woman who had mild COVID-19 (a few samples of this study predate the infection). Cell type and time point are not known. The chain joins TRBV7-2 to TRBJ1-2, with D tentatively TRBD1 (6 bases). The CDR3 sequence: CASSSPGALGYTF. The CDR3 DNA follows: TGTGCCAGCAGCTCCCCAGGGGCACTGGGCTACACCTTC.